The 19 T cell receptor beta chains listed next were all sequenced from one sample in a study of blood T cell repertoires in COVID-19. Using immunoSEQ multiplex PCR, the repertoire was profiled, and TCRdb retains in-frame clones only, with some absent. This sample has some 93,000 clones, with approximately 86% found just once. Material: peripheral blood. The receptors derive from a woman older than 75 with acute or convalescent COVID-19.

CDR3 coding DNA: TGTGCCAGCAGCAAAGTTAGGGGTCTAACATTGTTTTTT. As protein: CASSKVRGLTLFF. The chain couples TRBV21-1 to TRBJ1-4; the table's D call TRBD1 went unverified against the DNA. TRBV21-1 represents a pseudogene. CDR3 size: 13 residues.

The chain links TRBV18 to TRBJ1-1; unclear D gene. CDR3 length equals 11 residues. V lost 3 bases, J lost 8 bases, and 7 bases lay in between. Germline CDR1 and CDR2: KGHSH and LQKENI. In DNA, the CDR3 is TGTGCCAGCTCACCGGGCTACGAAGCTTTCTTT. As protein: CASSPGYEAFF.

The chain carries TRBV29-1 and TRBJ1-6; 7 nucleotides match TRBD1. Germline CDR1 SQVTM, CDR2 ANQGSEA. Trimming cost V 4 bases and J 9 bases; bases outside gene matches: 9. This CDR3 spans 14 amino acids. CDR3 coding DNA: TGCAGCGTTGCCGGGACAGCGACGGGTTCACCCCTCCACTTT. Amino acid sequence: CSVAGTATGSPLHF.

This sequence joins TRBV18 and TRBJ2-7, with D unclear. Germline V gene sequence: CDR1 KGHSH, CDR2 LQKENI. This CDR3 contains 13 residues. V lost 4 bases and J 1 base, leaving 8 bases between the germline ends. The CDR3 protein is CASSQTSSYEQYF. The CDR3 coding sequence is TGTGCCAGCTCACAAACAAGTTCCTACGAGCAGTACTTC.

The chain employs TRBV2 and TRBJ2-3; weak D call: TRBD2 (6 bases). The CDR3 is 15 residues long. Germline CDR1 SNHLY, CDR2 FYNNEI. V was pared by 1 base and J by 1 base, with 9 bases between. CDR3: CASSEGSGGTDTQYF. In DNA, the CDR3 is TGTGCCAGCAGTGAAGGGTCGGGGGGCACAGATACGCAGTATTTT.

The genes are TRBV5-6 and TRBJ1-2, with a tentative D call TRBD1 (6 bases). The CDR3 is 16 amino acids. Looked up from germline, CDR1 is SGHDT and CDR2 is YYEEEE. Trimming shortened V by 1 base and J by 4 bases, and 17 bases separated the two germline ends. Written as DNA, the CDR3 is TGTGCCAGCAGCTTGTGGCAGGGGACGGCGGCCTATGGCTACACCTTC. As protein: CASSLWQGTAAYGYTF.

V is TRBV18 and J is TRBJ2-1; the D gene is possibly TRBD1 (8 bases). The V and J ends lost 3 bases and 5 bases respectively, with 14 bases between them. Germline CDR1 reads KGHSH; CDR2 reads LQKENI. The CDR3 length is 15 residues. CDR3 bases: TGTGCCAGCTCACCGAGGACAGGGACTAACAATGAGCAGTTCTTC. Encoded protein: CASSPRTGTNNEQFF. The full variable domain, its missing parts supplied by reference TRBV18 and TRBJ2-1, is NAGVMQNPRHLVRRRGQEARLRCSPMKGHSHVYWYRQLPEEGLKFMVYLQKENIIDESGMPKERFSAEFPKEGPSILRIQQVVRGDSAAYFCASSPRTGTNNEQFFGPGTRLTVL.

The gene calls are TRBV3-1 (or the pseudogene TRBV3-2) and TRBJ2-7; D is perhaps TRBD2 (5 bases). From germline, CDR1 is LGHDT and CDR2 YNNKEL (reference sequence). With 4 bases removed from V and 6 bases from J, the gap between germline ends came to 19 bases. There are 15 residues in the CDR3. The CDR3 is CASSPYSLVPSEQYF. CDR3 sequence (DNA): TGTGCCAGCAGCCCTTACTCACTAGTCCCCTCCGAGCAGTACTTC.

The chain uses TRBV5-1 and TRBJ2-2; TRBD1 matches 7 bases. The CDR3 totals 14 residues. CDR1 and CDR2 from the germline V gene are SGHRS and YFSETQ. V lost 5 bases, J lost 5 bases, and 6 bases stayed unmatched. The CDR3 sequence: CASSVGTATGELFF. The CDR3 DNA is TGCGCCAGCAGTGTTGGGACAGCTACCGGGGAGCTGTTTTTT.

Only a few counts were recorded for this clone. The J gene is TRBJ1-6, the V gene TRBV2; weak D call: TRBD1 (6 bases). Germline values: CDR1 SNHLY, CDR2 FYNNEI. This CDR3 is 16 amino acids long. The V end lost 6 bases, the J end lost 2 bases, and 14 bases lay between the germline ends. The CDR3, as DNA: TGTGCCAGCAGGAACAGGGAGGGAACCTATAATTCACCCCTCCACTTT. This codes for CASRNREGTYNSPLHF.

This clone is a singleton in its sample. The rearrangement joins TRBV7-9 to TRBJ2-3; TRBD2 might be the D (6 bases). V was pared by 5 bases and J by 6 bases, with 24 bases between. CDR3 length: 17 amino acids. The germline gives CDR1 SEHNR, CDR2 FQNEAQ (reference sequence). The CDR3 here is CASSQLGVGTFRDTQYF. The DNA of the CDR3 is TGTGCCAGCAGCCAACTGGGGGTTGGGACTTTCCGTGATACGCAGTATTTT.

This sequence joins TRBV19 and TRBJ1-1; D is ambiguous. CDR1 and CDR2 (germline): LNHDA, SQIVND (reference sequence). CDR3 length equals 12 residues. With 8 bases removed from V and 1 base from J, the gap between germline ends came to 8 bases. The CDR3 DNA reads TGTGCCAGTTTGAACAAGAACACTGAAGCTTTCTTT. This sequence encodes CASLNKNTEAFF. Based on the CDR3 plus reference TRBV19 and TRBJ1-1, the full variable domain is DGGITQSPKYLFRKEGQNVTLSCEQNLNHDAMYWYRQDPGQGLRLIYYSQIVNDFQKGDIAEGYSVSREKKESFPLTVTSAQKNPTAFYLCASLNKNTEAFFGQGTRLTVV.

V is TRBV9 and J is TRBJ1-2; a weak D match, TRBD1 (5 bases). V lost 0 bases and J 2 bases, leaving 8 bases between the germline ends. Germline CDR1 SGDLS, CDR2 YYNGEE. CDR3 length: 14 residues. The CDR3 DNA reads TGTGCCAGCAGCGTAGACAGGATGAACTATGGCTACACCTTC. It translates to CASSVDRMNYGYTF.

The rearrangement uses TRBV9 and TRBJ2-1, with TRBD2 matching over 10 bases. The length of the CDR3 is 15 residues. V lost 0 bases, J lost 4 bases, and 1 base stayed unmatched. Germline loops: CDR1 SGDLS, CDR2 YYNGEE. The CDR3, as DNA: TGTGCCAGCAGCGTAGGTAGCGGGGGGTACAATGAGCAGTTCTTC. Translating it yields CASSVGSGGYNEQFF.

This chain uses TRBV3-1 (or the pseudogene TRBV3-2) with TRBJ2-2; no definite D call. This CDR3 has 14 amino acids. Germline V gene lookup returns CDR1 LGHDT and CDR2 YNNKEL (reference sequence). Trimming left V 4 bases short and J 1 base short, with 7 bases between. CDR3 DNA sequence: TGTGCCAGCAGCCCCCCGTTGAACACCGGGGAGCTGTTTTTT. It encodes CASSPPLNTGELFF.

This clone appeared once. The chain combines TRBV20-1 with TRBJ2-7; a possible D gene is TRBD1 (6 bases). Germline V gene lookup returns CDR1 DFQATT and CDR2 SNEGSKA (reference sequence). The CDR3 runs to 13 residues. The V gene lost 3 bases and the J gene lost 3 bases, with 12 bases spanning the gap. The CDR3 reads CSASDRQVYEQYF. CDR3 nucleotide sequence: TGCAGTGCTAGTGACAGGCAAGTCTACGAGCAGTACTTC.

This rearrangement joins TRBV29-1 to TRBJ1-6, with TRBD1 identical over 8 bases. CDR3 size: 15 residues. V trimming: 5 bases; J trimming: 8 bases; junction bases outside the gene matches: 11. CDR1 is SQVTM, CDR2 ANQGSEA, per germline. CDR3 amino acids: CSVWGNYRGDSPLHF. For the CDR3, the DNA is TGCAGCGTTTGGGGAAACTACAGGGGGGATTCACCCCTCCACTTT.

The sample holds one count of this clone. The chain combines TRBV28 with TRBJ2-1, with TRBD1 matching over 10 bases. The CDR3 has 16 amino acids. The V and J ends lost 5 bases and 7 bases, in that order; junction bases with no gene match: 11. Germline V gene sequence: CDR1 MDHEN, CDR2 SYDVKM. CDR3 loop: CASSPPGQGKVNEQFF. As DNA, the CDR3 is TGTGCCAGCAGTCCGCCGGGACAGGGGAAAGTTAATGAGCAGTTCTTC.

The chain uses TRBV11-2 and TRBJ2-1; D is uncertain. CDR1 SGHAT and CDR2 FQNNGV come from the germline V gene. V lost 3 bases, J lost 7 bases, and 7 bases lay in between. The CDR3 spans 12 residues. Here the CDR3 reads CASSFRENEQFF. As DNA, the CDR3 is TGTGCCAGCAGCTTCCGCGAGAATGAGCAGTTCTTC.